This T cell receptor beta chain was obtained from a study of early T cells in non-severe SARS-CoV-2 infection. Overall study context: Investigators sequenced bulk RNA drawn from unsorted whole blood, and chains remained unpaired.

This CDR3 region has 13 residues. CDR1 DFQATT and CDR2 SNEGSKA come from the germline V gene (reference sequence). The junction had 9 bases not matched to a gene; V was cut back by 8 bases and J by 8 bases. Findings and caveats of the study: Matching against VDJdb likely underestimated virus-specific expansions, favoring anti-spike CD8.

Individual cDNA molecules were tagged with unique molecular identifiers, the study reported. TCRdb analysed the 5' RACE reads with MiXCR anew, one entry per CDR3 protein. The table lists about 28,000 distinct CDR3 sequences, 3.5% to 5.5% of them singletons. This clonotype was observed a single time. Its antigen remains unknown. This sequence was found in an adult who was a healthcare worker with PCR-confirmed SARS-CoV-2 infection or an uninfected control (not recorded which). This chain joins TRBV20-1 and TRBJ1-2; 12 bases are shared with TRBD1. The sample consisted of whole blood, taken at baseline. The CDR3 DNA is TGCAGTAGCTCGGGACAGGGGGCGAGGGGCTACACCTTC. It codes for CSSSGQGARGYTF.